These 27 T cell receptor beta chains share one sample of origin, sequenced in a study of T cells in Graves' hyperthyroidism and ophthalmopathy. It was RNA transcripts that yielded the amplified TCR beta CDR3 regions. First-round RT-PCR of the TCR CDR3 relied on the HTBI primer set. From the multiplex PCR reads, TCRdb called clonotypes with MiXCR, one entry per CDR3 protein. The sample carries 550,000 to 700,000 distinct CDR3 sequences, 14% to 15% recorded once. Sequenced material: blood. These receptors were collected from a woman in her forties with Graves' ophthalmopathy.

Ten or more counts support this clonotype. The J gene is TRBJ2-2, the V gene TRBV19, with 7 bases identical to TRBD2. CDR1 LNHDA and CDR2 SQIVND come from the germline V gene (reference sequence). Germline trimming cut 2 bases from V and 7 bases from J; bases unmatched to any gene: 7. This CDR3 contains 15 residues. DNA of the CDR3: TGTGCCAGTAGTATAAGCGGGACGGCCGGCGGGGAGCTGTTTTTT. It specifies CASSISGTAGGELFF.

This clonotype was detected many times. The chain has TRBV7-2 and TRBJ2-4; D gene unclear. The germline gives CDR1 SGHTA, CDR2 FQGNSA. V was clipped by 10 bases and J by 4 bases, with 14 bases between them. This CDR3 has 13 residues. CDR3 coding DNA: TGTGCCATCCTGGAAACGGGTAAAAACATTCAGTACTTC. It yields the protein CAILETGKNIQYF.

This clonotype was observed many times. The rearrangement uses TRBV6-1 and TRBJ2-5; 8 nucleotides agree with TRBD2. J lost 1 base, V lost 7 bases, and 14 bases had no gene match. From germline, CDR1 is MNHNS and CDR2 SASEGT. This CDR3 contains 17 residues. The CDR3 protein is CASTGFERETGQETQYF. CDR3 nucleotide sequence: TGTGCCAGCACGGGATTCGAGCGGGAGACGGGCCAAGAGACCCAGTACTTC.

This chain links TRBV28 with TRBJ1-1; D remains ambiguous. This CDR3 comprises 15 residues. V was clipped by 8 bases and J by 0 bases, with 16 bases between them. In germline, CDR1 is MDHEN, CDR2 SYDVKM. This CDR3 reads CASYGPDRMNTEAFF. The DNA for the CDR3 is TGTGCCAGCTATGGTCCGGACCGCATGAACACTGAAGCTTTCTTT.

This clonotype was counted ten times or more. V is TRBV12-3 or TRBV12-4 and J is TRBJ1-1; D not resolved. The CDR3 consists of 13 residues. The ends were cut back, 5 bases at V and 0 bases at J, with 7 bases in the middle. The CDR3 reads CASSVELNTEAFF. Written as DNA, the CDR3 is TGTGCCAGCAGTGTCGAGTTGAACACTGAAGCTTTCTTT.

The V gene is TRBV14, the J gene TRBJ1-1; D is undetermined. The CDR3 loop spans 12 amino acids. V shed 3 bases and J shed 4 bases, with 6 bases lying between them. CDR1 and CDR2 (germline): SGHDN, FVKESK. The CDR3 coding sequence is TGTGCCAGCAGCCACCTGGGCACTGAAGCTTTCTTT. This gives the protein CASSHLGTEAFF.

This clonotype came up many times. The rearrangement uses TRBV14 and TRBJ2-5; D not resolved. The CDR3 length is 15 residues. Germline CDR1 reads SGHDN; CDR2 reads FVKESK. With 6 bases removed from V and 4 bases from J, the gap between germline ends came to 18 bases. CDR3: CASSPITRGVETQYF. CDR3 DNA: TGTGCCAGCAGTCCTATCACTCGTGGAGTAGAGACCCAGTACTTC.

A word on this clonotype: Possible read error: a much larger clone is one base away. The genes are TRBV7-2 and TRBJ2-7; TRBD2 might be the D (5 bases). This CDR3 contains 13 residues. The germline gives CDR1 SGHTA, CDR2 FQGNSA. V dropped 5 bases and J dropped 2 bases, with 10 bases sitting between them. This CDR3 reads CASSQDFTYEQYF. As DNA, the CDR3 is TGTGCCAGCAGCCAGGACTTTACCTACGAGCAGTACTTC.

This clonotype has a count of ten or more. The chain is built from TRBV2 and TRBJ2-7, with 9 bases fitting TRBD1. The germline V gene has CDR1 SNHLY and CDR2 FYNNEI. The CDR3 consists of 16 residues. V was clipped by 7 bases and J by 5 bases; unmatched bases: 15. In nucleotides, the CDR3 is TGTGCCAGCAATGTGGGTCCGGGACAGGGAAGTAACGAGCAGTACTTC. This sequence encodes CASNVGPGQGSNEQYF.

This clonotype was picked up many times. The chain links TRBV11-1 to TRBJ2-5, with D perhaps assigned TRBD1 or TRBD2 (6 bases each). The CDR3 is made up of 19 amino acids. Trimming stripped 4 bases from V and 2 bases from J, with 26 bases between. Germline V gene lookup returns CDR1 SGHAT and CDR2 FQDESV (reference sequence). The CDR3 DNA follows: TGTGCCAGCAGCTATTTAAGGGGGGAGGTCGAGCAATGGCAAGAGACCCAGTACTTC. This translates into CASSYLRGEVEQWQETQYF.

The chain employs TRBV10-3 and TRBJ2-5; unclear D gene. Trimming stripped 5 bases from V and 2 bases from J, with 9 bases between. The CDR3 covers 13 residues. Looked up from germline, CDR1 is ENHRY and CDR2 is SYGVKD. CDR3: CAISLGLQETQYF. The DNA of the CDR3 is TGTGCCATCAGTTTGGGATTACAAGAGACCCAGTACTTC.

Turning to this clonotype: Since a much larger clone is just one base distant, this may be a read error. This rearrangement joins TRBV3-1 to TRBJ2-2; 13 bases are shared with TRBD2. The V segment lost 4 bases and the J segment 5 bases; nucleotides outside the gene matches: 4. CDR1 is LGHDT and CDR2 is YNNKEL in the germline V gene (reference sequence). This CDR3 has 16 amino acids. The CDR3 DNA reads TGTGCCAGCAGCCTCGGACTAGCGGGAGAGACCGGGGAGCTGTTTTTT. It encodes CASSLGLAGETGELFF. The whole variable domain, remainder taken from reference TRBV3-1 and TRBJ2-2, is DTAVSQTPKYLVTQMGNDKSIKCEQNLGHDTMYWYKQDSKKFLKIMFSYNNKELIINETVPNRFSPKSPDKAHLNLHINSLELGDSAVYFCASSLGLAGETGELFFGEGSRLTVL.

This clonotype was observed a handful of times. The V and J genes are TRBV7-9 and TRBJ1-1; D unclear. The CDR3 sequence is 14 residues long. Trimming took off 2 bases at V and 1 base at J, with 8 bases between the two ends. CDR1 and CDR2 from the germline V gene are SEHNR and FQNEAQ (reference sequence). CDR3 sequence (DNA): TGTGCCAGCAGCTTACCAGAAGGGAACACTGAAGCTTTCTTT. The encoded protein is CASSLPEGNTEAFF.

The chain recombines TRBV3-1 with TRBJ1-6; 11 positions agree with TRBD1. Germline trimming cut 0 bases from V and 10 bases from J; bases unmatched to any gene: 2. CDR3 size: 15 residues. The germline V gene encodes CDR1 LGHDT and CDR2 YNNKEL (reference sequence). CDR3 sequence reads: CASSQEGTGGSPLHF. Here the CDR3 DNA reads TGTGCCAGCAGCCAAGAAGGGACAGGGGGATCACCCCTCCACTTT.

In its sample, this clonotype was seen many times. V gene TRBV2 combines with J gene TRBJ2-2, with D uncertain. V lost 4 bases, J lost 10 bases, and 10 bases lay in between. The CDR3 runs to 12 residues. Germline V CDR1 and CDR2: SNHLY, FYNNEI. This CDR3 is CASSARRLELFF. In DNA, the CDR3 is TGTGCCAGCAGTGCCCGACGGTTGGAGCTGTTTTTT.

This clonotype appeared many times. The chain employs TRBV20-1 and TRBJ2-7; TRBD2 matches 8 bases. Germline V CDR1 and CDR2: DFQATT, SNEGSKA (reference sequence). There are 15 residues in the CDR3. J was trimmed by 0 bases and V by 6 bases; bases with no gene match: 10. Here the CDR3 DNA reads TGCAGTGCCACCGACCTGACTAGCGTCTCCTACGAGCAGTACTTC. This translates into CSATDLTSVSYEQYF.

This clonotype was recorded at least ten times. The V call is TRBV7-8, the J call TRBJ2-7; TRBD2 agrees at 13 bases. CDR1 SGHVS and CDR2 FQNEAQ come from the germline V gene. The CDR3 covers 17 residues. The V segment lost 7 bases and the J segment 4 bases; nucleotides outside the gene matches: 13. CDR3 nucleotides: TGTGCCAGCAAGAAAACGGGACTAGCGGGACCAGCGTACGAGCAGTACTTC. Translating it yields CASKKTGLAGPAYEQYF.

This chain links TRBV12-3 or TRBV12-4 with TRBJ2-5; TRBD1 might be the D (5 bases). The CDR3 covers 12 residues. Trimming stripped 2 bases from V and 7 bases from J, with 8 bases between. The CDR3 DNA reads as TGTGCCAGCAGTTTATCCCAGGGGACCCAGTACTTC. Translated: CASSLSQGTQYF.

The rearrangement uses TRBV7-2 and TRBJ1-1; 7 positions agree with TRBD1. Germline lookup yields CDR1 SGHTA and CDR2 FQGNSA. The CDR3 totals 14 residues. The ends lost 4 bases at V and 7 bases at J; junction bases unmatched: 9. Here the CDR3 DNA reads TGTGCCAGCAGCTCTCAGGGGGGGGTGGGTGAAGCTTTCTTT. This sequence encodes CASSSQGGVGEAFF.

The sample holds a few counts of this clonotype. A much more abundant neighbour one base away suggests this may be a read error. V usage is TRBV6-2 or TRBV6-3 and J usage is TRBJ2-7; 7 nucleotides line up with TRBD1. The CDR3 loop spans 15 amino acids. In germline, CDR1 is MNHEY, CDR2 SVGEGT. V dropped 5 bases and J dropped 5; count of bases not matched to a gene: 12. The CDR3 loop is CASSPSRDRRDEQYF. CDR3 bases: TGTGCCAGCAGTCCTTCCCGGGACAGACGTGACGAGCAGTACTTC.

The sample holds many counts of this clonotype. This chain connects TRBV7-2 to TRBJ2-5; 10 nucleotides align to TRBD2. Trimming took 7 bases from V and 5 from J; bases not matched to a gene: 7. Germline V gene data show CDR1 as SGHTA and CDR2 as FQGNSA. CDR3 length equals 14 residues. CDR3 in amino acids: CASIPAGGRETQYF. CDR3 bases: TGTGCCAGCATCCCAGCGGGAGGGCGGGAGACCCAGTACTTC.

This clonotype came up many times. The CDR3 sequence is CASSPKAGTANTEAFF. In DNA form, the CDR3 reads TGTGCCAGCAGCCCAAAAGCAGGGACAGCGAACACTGAAGCTTTCTTT. V usage is TRBV7-3 and J usage is TRBJ1-1; TRBD1 matches at 7 bases. Germline CDR1 reads SGHTA; CDR2 reads FQGTGA. Germline trimming cut 5 bases from V and 1 base from J; bases unmatched to any gene: 10. The CDR3 length is 16 residues.

The chain recombines TRBV24-1 with TRBJ1-2, with TRBD1 as a possible D gene (6 bases). Trimming took off 2 bases at V and 5 bases at J, with 8 bases between the two ends. Looked up from germline, CDR1 is KGHDR and CDR2 is SFDVKD. The CDR3 covers 13 residues. CDR3 sequence: CATSDSDRYGYTF. The CDR3 coding sequence is TGTGCCACCAGTGATTCGGACAGATATGGCTACACCTTC.

Many counts were recorded for this clonotype. V and J are TRBV4-2 and TRBJ1-5, with a weak D call TRBD1 (5 bases). CDR3 length equals 16 residues. Germline V gene sequence: CDR1 LGHNA, CDR2 YNFKEQ. Trimming shortened V by 4 bases and J by 1 base, and 14 bases separated the two germline ends. CDR3 nucleotide sequence: TGTGCCAGCAGCCGTGACGGGGGAGGGAGCAATCAGCCCCAGCATTTT. This sequence encodes CASSRDGGGSNQPQHF.

This clonotype appeared a single time. The chain's CDR3 is CASSVEFRDSGELFF. The CDR3 DNA sequence: TGTGCCAGCAGCGTAGAATTCCGGGATTCCGGGGAGCTGTTTTTT. The gene calls are TRBV9 and TRBJ2-2; D perhaps matches TRBD2 (5 bases). The V and J ends lost 0 bases and 6 bases respectively, with 12 bases between them. The CDR3 runs to 15 residues. Looked up from germline, CDR1 is SGDLS and CDR2 is YYNGEE.

Worth noting for this clonotype: A clone one base away is much larger, so this may be a read error. In DNA, the CDR3 is TGCAGCGTTGAATTATGGGAAGGGGGAGTCTATGGCTACACCTTC. Protein sequence: CSVELWEGGVYGYTF. V gene TRBV29-1 combines with J gene TRBJ1-2; weak D call: TRBD1 (6 bases). The CDR3 spans 15 residues. Trimming left V 2 bases short and J 4 bases short, with 17 bases between. Germline assignment: CDR1 SQVTM and CDR2 ANQGSEA.

This clonotype was observed a few times. A much bigger clone sits one base away, suggesting this may be a read error. V gene TRBV27 combines with J gene TRBJ1-1; 7 positions match TRBD1. The CDR3 sequence is 15 residues long. The germline CDR1 and CDR2 sequences are MNHEY and SMNVEV (reference sequence). V was pared by 3 bases and J by 4 bases, with 8 bases of the junction left unmatched. CDR3 in DNA: TGTGCCAGCAGTTTGGGGCCAGGGGGGAGCACTGAAGCTTTCTTT. It yields the protein CASSLGPGGSTEAFF.